The clone carrying this T cell receptor (beta chain) appeared a few times. Its antigen is unidentified. V dropped 6 bases and J dropped 0; count of bases not matched to a gene: 6. The germline V gene encodes CDR1 MDHEN and CDR2 SYDVKM. There are 16 residues in the CDR3. This sample is drawn from a study of T cells in Graves' hyperthyroidism and ophthalmopathy. Study-wide context: Peripheral blood was obtained at initial diagnosis, preceding any treatment.

Regions amplified from RNA transcripts were the TCR beta CDR3 regions. Researchers ran a first-round RT-PCR on the TCR CDR3 using the HTBI primer set. TCRdb re-analysed the multiplex PCR reads in MiXCR, keeping a single row per CDR3 protein. The table has some 440,000 distinct CDR3 sequences, 15% to 18% seen once. Study-level findings and limits: Prediction of ophthalmopathy progression came a median roughly 6.6 months pre-onset.

Newly diagnosed hyperthyroidism patients aged 18 to 65 years had disease lasting under 2 months. Uncontrolled infection, other autoimmune disease, pregnancy or lactation excluded patients. Sequenced input: blood. The TCR originated in a young woman with Graves' hyperthyroidism. This rearrangement joins TRBV28 to TRBJ1-5; 9 nucleotides align to TRBD1. The CDR3 nucleotides are TGTGCCAGCAGGACCGGGACAGGGTTTAGCAATCAGCCCCAGCATTTT. Translating it yields CASRTGTGFSNQPQHF.